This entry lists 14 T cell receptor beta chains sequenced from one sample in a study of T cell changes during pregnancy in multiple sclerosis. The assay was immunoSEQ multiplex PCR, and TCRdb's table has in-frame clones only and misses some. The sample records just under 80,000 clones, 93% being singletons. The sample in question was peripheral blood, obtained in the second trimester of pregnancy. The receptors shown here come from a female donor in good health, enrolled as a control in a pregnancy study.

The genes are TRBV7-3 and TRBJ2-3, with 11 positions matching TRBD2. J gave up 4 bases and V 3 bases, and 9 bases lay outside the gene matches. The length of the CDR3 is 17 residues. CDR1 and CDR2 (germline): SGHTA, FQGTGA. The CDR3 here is CASSFLPSGGRSDTQYF. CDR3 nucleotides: TGTGCCAGCAGCTTTTTACCTAGCGGGGGGAGGTCAGATACGCAGTATTTT.

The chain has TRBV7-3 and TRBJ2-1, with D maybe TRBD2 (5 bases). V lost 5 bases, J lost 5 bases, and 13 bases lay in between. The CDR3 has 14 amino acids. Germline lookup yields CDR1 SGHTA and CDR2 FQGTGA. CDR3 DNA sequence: TGTGCCAGCAGCCCGACTACATTCAACAATGAGCAGTTCTTC. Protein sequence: CASSPTTFNNEQFF.

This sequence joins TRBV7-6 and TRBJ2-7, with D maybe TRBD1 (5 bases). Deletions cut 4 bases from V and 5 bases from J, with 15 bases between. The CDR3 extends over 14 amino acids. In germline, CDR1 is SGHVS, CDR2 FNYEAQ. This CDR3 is CASSYAGRVNEQYF. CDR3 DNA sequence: TGTGCCAGCAGCTACGCTGGCAGGGTCAACGAGCAGTACTTC.

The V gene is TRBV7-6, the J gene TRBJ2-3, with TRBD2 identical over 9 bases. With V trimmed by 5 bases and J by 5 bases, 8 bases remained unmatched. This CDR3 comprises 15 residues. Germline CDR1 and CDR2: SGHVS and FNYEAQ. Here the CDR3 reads CASSAGGPGEDTQYF. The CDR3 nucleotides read TGTGCCAGCAGCGCGGGGGGGCCGGGGGAAGATACGCAGTATTTT.

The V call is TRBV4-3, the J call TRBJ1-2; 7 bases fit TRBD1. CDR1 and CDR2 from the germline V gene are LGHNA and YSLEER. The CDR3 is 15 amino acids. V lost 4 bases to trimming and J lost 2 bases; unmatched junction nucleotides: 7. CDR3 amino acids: CASSPWQGVNYGYTF. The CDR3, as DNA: TGCGCCAGCAGCCCGTGGCAGGGGGTAAACTATGGCTACACCTTC.

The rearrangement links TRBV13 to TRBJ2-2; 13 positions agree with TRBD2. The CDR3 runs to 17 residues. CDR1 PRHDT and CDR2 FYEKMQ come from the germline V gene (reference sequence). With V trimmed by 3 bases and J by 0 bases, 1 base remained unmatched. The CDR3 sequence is CASSFGLAGANTGELFF. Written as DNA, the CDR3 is TGTGCCAGCAGCTTCGGACTAGCGGGGGCGAACACCGGGGAGCTGTTTTTT.

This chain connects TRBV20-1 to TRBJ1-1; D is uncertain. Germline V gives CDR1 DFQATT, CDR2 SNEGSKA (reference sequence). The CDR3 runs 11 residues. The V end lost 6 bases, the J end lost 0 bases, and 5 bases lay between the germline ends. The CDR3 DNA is TGCAGTGCCCCGGTGAACACTGAAGCTTTCTTT. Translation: CSAPVNTEAFF.

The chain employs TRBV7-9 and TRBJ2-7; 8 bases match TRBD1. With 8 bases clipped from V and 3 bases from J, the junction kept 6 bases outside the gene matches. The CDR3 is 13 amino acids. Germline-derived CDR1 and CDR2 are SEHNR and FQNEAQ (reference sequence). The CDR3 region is CASGDRGHYEQYF. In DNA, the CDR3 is TGTGCCAGCGGCGACAGGGGCCACTACGAGCAGTACTTC. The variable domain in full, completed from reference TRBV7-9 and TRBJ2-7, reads DTGVSQNPRHKITKRGQNVTFRCDPISEHNRLYWYRQTLGQGPEFLTYFQNEAQLEKSRLLSDRFSAERPKGSFSTLEIQRTEQGDSAMYLCASGDRGHYEQYFGPGTRLTVT.

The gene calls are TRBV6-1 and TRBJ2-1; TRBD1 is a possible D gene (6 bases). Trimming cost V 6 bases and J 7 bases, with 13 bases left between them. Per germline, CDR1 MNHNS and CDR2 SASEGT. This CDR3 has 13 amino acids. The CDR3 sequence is CASRWGPKNEQFF. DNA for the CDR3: TGTGCCAGCAGATGGGGGCCGAAAAATGAGCAGTTCTTC.

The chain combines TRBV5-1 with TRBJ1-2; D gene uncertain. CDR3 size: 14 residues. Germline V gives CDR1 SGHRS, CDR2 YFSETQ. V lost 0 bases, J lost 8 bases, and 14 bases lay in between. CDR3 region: CASSLDPPTYGYTF. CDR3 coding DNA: TGCGCCAGCAGCTTGGACCCTCCCACTTACGGCTACACCTTC.

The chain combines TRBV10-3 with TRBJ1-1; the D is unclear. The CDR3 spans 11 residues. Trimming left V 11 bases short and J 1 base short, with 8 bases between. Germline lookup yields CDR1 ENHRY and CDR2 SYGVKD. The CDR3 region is CAAKQNTEAFF. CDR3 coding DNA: TGTGCCGCCAAACAGAACACTGAAGCTTTCTTT.

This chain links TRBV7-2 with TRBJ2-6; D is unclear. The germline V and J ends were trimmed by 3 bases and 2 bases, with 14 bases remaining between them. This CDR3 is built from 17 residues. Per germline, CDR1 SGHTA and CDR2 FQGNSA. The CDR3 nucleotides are TGTGCCAGCAGCTTTATTTTTCTCCAGACTGGGGCCAACGTCCTGACTTTC. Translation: CASSFIFLQTGANVLTF.

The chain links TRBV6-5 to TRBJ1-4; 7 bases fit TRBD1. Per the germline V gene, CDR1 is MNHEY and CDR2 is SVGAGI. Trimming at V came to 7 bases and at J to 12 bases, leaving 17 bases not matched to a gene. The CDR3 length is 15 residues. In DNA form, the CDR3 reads TGTGCCAGCAAGAGAACAGGGGTCGGGCTATTCCAACTGTTTTTT. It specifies CASKRTGVGLFQLFF.

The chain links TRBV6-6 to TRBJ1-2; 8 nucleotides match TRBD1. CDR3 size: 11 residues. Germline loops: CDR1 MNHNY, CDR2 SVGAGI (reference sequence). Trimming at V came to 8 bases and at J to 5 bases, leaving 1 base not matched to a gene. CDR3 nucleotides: TGTGCCAGCGGGACAGGATATGGCTACACCTTC. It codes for CASGTGYGYTF.